This T cell receptor (beta chain) appears in the sequencing data of a study of technical replicates of blood from a handful of donors. This CDR3 is 14 amino acids long. Germline V lookup: CDR1 SSHAT, CDR2 FNYEAQ (reference sequence). J was trimmed by 5 bases and V by 4 bases; bases with no gene match: 5. Data came from immunoSEQ multiplex PCR; TCRdb stores just in-frame clones and leaves some out. This table holds about 100,000 clones, approximately 96% found once. The material sequenced was T cells isolated from PBMCs. The receptor's source is a human donor in good health. The chain joins TRBV7-7 to TRBJ2-1, with TRBD1 matching over 7 bases. The CDR3 DNA reads as TGTGCCAGCAGCTGGAGGACAGGCGACAATGAGCAGTTCTTC. It translates to CASSWRTGDNEQFF.